This T cell receptor (beta chain) was found in a study of blood T cell repertoires in COVID-19. Study summary: COVID-19 samples from acute and convalescent phases originated in the United States, Italy and Spain.

V shed 6 bases and J 6 bases; nucleotides not matched to a gene: 11. The CDR3 is 15 residues long. The germline V gene encodes CDR1 KGHSH and CDR2 LQKENI. As processed by the authors: Estimated nucleated cell counts came from reference gene primer amplification. Clones were read by immunoSEQ multiplex PCR, and TCRdb kept only the in-frame ones, dropping some. V and J calls and clone size come straight from that table; D and trimming were deduced from the DNA. The table lists about 210,000 clones, about 84% of them singletons. A single count supports this clone. Seattle cases were enrolled at active infection and followed longitudinally.

The sequencing input was peripheral blood. The V call is TRBV18, the J call TRBJ1-1, with 9 bases fitting TRBD1. The origin of this receptor is an elderly woman with COVID-19, enrolled during active disease. Written as DNA, the CDR3 is TGTGCCAGCTCCCCTCCGGGACAGGGTTTCTCTGAAGCTTTCTTT. Translated: CASSPPGQGFSEAFF.